This T cell receptor (beta chain) originates from a study of PD-L1 blockade in urothelial cancer. From germline, CDR1 is MNHNS and CDR2 SASEGT. Trimming removed 9 bases at V and 1 base at J, with 18 bases between. The length of the CDR3 is 15 residues. As for this clone: Its matching antigen is unknown.

The repertoire was sequenced with immunoSEQ multiplex PCR; TCRdb's copy has only in-frame clones and lacks some. Of around 45,000 clones in the sample, about 87% were seen once. Study-wide results and limits: Below-median TCR clonality that was measured in pretreatment blood predicted better survival.

The TCR comes from an elderly man with urothelial cancer. The rearrangement joins TRBV6-1 to TRBJ1-1; D might be TRBD1 (5 bases). The sample was PBMCs, taken around atezolizumab (anti-PD-L1) treatment. CDR3 DNA sequence: TGTGCCAGTGGGAGGGGCGCAGTAGAGAACACTGAAGCTTTCTTT. Translation gives CASGRGAVENTEAFF.